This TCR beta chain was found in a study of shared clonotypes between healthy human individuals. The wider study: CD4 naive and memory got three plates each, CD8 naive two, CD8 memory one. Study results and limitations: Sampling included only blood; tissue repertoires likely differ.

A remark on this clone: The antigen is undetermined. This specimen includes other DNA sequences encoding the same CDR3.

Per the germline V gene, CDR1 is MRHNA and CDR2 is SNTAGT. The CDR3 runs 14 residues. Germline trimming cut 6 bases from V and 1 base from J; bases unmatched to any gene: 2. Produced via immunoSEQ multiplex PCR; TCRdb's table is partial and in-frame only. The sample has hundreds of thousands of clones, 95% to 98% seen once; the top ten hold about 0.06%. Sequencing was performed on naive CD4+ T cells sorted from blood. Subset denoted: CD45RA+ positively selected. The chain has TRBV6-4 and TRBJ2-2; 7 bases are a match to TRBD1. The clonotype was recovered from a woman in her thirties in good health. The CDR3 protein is CASSRTGNTGELFF. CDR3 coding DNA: TGTGCCAGCAGCCGGACAGGGAACACCGGGGAGCTGTTTTTT.